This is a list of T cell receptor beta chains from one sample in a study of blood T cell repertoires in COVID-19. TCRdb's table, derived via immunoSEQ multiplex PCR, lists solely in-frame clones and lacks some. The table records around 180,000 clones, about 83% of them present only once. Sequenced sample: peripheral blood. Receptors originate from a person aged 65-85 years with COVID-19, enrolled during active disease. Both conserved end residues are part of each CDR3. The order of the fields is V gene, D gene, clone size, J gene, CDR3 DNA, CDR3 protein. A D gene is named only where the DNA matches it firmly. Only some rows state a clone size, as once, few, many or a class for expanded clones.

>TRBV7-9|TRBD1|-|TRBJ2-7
TGTGCCAGCAGCCCAGCGAGGACAGGGGTCCACGAGCAGTACTTC
CASSPARTGVHEQYF
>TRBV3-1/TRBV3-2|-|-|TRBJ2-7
TGTGCCAGCAGCCAACGTCACACCTACGAGCAGTACTTC
CASSQRHTYEQYF
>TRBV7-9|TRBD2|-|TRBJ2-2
TGTGCCAGCAGCTTAGTTTTGGGACTAGAAAAAAACACCGGGGAGCTGTTTTTT
CASSLVLGLEKNTGELFF
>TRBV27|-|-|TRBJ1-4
TGTGCCAGCAGTTTTTCAGGCTTACGTGAAAAACTGTTTTTT
CASSFSGLREKLFF
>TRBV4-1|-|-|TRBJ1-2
TGCGCCAGCAGCCTTTCATTCGGGGGGGATTTTAACTATGGCTACACCTTC
CASSLSFGGDFNYGYTF
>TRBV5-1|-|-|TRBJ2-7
TGCGCCAGCAGCGATCGGGTATCCTACGAGCAGTACTTC
CASSDRVSYEQYF
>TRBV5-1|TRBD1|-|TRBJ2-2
TGCGCCAGTACCCGACAGGGAACCGGGGAGCTGTTTTTT
CASTRQGTGELFF
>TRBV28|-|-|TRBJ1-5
TGTGCCAGCAGTTTATTACAGGGTAGGAATCAGCCCCAGCATTTT
CASSLLQGRNQPQHF
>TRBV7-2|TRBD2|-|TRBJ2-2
TGTGCCAGCAGACTAGCGGGGAACACCGGGGAGCTGTTTTTT
CASRLAGNTGELFF
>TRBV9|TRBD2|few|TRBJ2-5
TGTGCCAGCAGCGAGGGTGTGGCGGGGGTCGGGGAGACCCAGTACTTC
CASSEGVAGVGETQYF
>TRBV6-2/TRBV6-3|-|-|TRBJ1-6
TGTGCCAGCAGCCGGAGCTCCTATAATTCACCCCTCCACTTT
CASSRSSYNSPLHF
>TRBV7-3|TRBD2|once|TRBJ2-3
TGTGCCAGCAGCTTAACCGTAGCGGGGGGCACAGATACGCAGTATTTT
CASSLTVAGGTDTQYF
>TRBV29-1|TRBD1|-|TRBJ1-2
TGCAGCGTTGAATCAGGGGGTAACTATGGCTACACCTTC
CSVESGGNYGYTF
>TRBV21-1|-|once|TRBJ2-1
TGTGCCAGCAGCACCCATATGTCACTCCAGGGGGCGGATGAGCAGTTCTTC
CASSTHMSLQGADEQFF
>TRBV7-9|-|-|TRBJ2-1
TGTGCCAGCAGCTTTGGGGGGTTAGGTAATGAGCAGTTCTTC
CASSFGGLGNEQFF
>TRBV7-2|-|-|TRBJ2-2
TGTGCCAGCAGCCCACCACCTACCCCCGGGGAGCTGTTTTTT
CASSPPPTPGELFF
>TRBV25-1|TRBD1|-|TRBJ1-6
TGTGCCAGCCAGTCCGTGGCGGGACAGGAGTCACCCCTCCACTTT
CASQSVAGQESPLHF
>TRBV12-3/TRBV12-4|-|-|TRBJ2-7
TGTGCCAGCAGCTCAGGGGTCATTGAGCAGTACTTC
CASSSGVIEQYF
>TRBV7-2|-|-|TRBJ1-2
TGTGCCAGCAGCTTAGTTGGCAGGAATAACTATGGCTACACCTTC
CASSLVGRNNYGYTF
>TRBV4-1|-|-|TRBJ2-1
TGCGCCAGCAGCCAATTTTCGGGATCTTTGGGTGAGCAGTTCTTC
CASSQFSGSLGEQFF
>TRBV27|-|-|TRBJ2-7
TGTGCCAGCAGTCCCCTTCGTCCGACAGTATCGAGCTCCTACGAGCAGTACTTC
CASSPLRPTVSSSYEQYF
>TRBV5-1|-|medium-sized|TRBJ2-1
TGCGCCAGCAGCTTGGCCACGCGTTCCAATGAGCAGTTCTTC
CASSLATRSNEQFF
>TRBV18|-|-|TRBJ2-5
TGTGCCAGCTCACCACTGGGCAGGGAAGAGACCCAGTACTTC
CASSPLGREETQYF
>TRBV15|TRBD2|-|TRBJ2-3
TGTGCCACCAGCAGAGTTGGGAGCGGGATGGGGGAAGATACGCAGTATTTT
CATSRVGSGMGEDTQYF
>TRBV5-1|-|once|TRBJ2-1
TGCGCCAGCAGCGGACTCGGGGGGCCTACCTACAATGAGCAGTTCTTC
CASSGLGGPTYNEQFF
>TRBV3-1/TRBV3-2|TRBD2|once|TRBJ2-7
TGTGCCAGCAGCCAAGACCTGGGCGGACTAGGGTTCTACGAGCAGTACTTC
CASSQDLGGLGFYEQYF
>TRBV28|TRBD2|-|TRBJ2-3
TGTGCCAGCAGTTTATACGCGGGGGGGCTTAGCACAGATACGCAGTATTTT
CASSLYAGGLSTDTQYF
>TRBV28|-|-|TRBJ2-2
TGTGCCAGCACCGCAGGGACCGGGGAGCTGTTTTTT
CASTAGTGELFF
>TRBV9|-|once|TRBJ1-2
TGTGCCAGCAGCCCGGAGGGGTCGGGCTATGGCTACACCTTC
CASSPEGSGYGYTF
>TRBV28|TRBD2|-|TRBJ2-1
TGTGCCAGCAGTATAAGGACTAGGAGGTGGAATGAGCAGTTCTTC
CASSIRTRRWNEQFF
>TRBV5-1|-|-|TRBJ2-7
TGCGCCAGCAGCTTATCACAGCTACCCTACGAGCAGTACTTC
CASSLSQLPYEQYF
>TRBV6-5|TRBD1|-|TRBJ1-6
TGTGCCAGCAGGGCCGGGACAGACTCTTCACCCCTCCACTTT
CASRAGTDSSPLHF
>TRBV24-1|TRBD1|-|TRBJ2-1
TGTGCCGCTGCCGGGACAGGGGCCTACAATGAGCAGTTCTTC
CAAAGTGAYNEQFF
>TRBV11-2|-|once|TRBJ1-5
TGTGCCAGCAGCTCTACAGGGAAGTACCAGCATTTT
CASSSTGKYQHF
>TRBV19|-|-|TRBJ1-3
TGTGCCAGTAGTATCTCACACAGCTCTGGAAACACCATATATTTT
CASSISHSSGNTIYF
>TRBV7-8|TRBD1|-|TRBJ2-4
TGTGCCAGCAGCGACCCCGGGACAGGCAAAAACATTCAGTACTTC
CASSDPGTGKNIQYF
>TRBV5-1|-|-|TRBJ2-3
TGCGCCAGCTCCCTTCGTGATACGCAGTATTTT
CASSLRDTQYF
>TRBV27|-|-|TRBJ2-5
TGTGCCAGCAGTTTAAGCAGGGTACAGACCCAGTACTTC
CASSLSRVQTQYF
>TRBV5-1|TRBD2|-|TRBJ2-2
TGCGCCAGCAGCTTGGATGCGGGGGGGACCGGGGAGCTGTTTTTT
CASSLDAGGTGELFF
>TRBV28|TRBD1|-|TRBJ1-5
TGTGCCAGCAGGCTTGACAGGGCTGGCAATCAGCCCCAGCATTTT
CASRLDRAGNQPQHF